This T cell receptor (beta chain) derives from a study of T cell responses to AZD1222 COVID-19 vaccine. Findings and caveats of the study: The peak T cell response came first, and repertoires were sampled only after it.

On this clone itself: As yet, its antigen is unknown.

The V end lost 6 bases, the J end lost 7 bases, and 18 bases lay between the germline ends. This CDR3 has 14 residues. The germline CDR1 and CDR2 sequences are LNHDA and SQIVND (reference sequence). Produced via immunoSEQ multiplex PCR; TCRdb's table is partial and in-frame only. Of 100,000 to 140,000 clones listed, 70% to 90% are singletons. The chain recombines TRBV19 with TRBJ1-1, with D possibly TRBD1 on 5 matching bases. This TCR was sampled from an adult in good health. The input for sequencing was peripheral blood, taken on day 0 of AZD1222 vaccination. The DNA for the CDR3 is TGTGCCAGTAGCCCAAGGGAGTCGGGGGGTGAAGCTTTCTTT. Encoded protein: CASSPRESGGEAFF. Filled out from reference TRBV19 and TRBJ1-1, the complete variable domain reads DGGITQSPKYLFRKEGQNVTLSCEQNLNHDAMYWYRQDPGQGLRLIYYSQIVNDFQKGDIAEGYSVSREKKESFPLTVTSAQKNPTAFYLCASSPRESGGEAFFGQGTRLTVV.